Sequencing of this T cell receptor beta chain was carried out in a study of blood T cell repertoires in COVID-19. The CDR3 is 16 residues long. Germline V gene sequence: CDR1 SGHAT, CDR2 FQNNGV. V shed 2 bases and J shed 5 bases, with 18 bases lying between them. This clone has a handful of counts. TCRdb keeps only in-frame clones here, not all; method: immunoSEQ multiplex PCR. The sample shows fewer than 350,000 clones, around 86% of them seen only once. The clonotype was recovered from a woman aged 40 to 50 who had recovered from COVID-19. J is TRBJ1-2 and V is TRBV11-2; D unresolved. The sample taken for sequencing was PBMCs or T cells enriched from blood (not recorded which). The CDR3 is CASSLTQVLTLYGYTF. As DNA, the CDR3 is TGTGCCAGCAGCTTAACCCAGGTCCTGACCCTTTATGGCTACACCTTC.